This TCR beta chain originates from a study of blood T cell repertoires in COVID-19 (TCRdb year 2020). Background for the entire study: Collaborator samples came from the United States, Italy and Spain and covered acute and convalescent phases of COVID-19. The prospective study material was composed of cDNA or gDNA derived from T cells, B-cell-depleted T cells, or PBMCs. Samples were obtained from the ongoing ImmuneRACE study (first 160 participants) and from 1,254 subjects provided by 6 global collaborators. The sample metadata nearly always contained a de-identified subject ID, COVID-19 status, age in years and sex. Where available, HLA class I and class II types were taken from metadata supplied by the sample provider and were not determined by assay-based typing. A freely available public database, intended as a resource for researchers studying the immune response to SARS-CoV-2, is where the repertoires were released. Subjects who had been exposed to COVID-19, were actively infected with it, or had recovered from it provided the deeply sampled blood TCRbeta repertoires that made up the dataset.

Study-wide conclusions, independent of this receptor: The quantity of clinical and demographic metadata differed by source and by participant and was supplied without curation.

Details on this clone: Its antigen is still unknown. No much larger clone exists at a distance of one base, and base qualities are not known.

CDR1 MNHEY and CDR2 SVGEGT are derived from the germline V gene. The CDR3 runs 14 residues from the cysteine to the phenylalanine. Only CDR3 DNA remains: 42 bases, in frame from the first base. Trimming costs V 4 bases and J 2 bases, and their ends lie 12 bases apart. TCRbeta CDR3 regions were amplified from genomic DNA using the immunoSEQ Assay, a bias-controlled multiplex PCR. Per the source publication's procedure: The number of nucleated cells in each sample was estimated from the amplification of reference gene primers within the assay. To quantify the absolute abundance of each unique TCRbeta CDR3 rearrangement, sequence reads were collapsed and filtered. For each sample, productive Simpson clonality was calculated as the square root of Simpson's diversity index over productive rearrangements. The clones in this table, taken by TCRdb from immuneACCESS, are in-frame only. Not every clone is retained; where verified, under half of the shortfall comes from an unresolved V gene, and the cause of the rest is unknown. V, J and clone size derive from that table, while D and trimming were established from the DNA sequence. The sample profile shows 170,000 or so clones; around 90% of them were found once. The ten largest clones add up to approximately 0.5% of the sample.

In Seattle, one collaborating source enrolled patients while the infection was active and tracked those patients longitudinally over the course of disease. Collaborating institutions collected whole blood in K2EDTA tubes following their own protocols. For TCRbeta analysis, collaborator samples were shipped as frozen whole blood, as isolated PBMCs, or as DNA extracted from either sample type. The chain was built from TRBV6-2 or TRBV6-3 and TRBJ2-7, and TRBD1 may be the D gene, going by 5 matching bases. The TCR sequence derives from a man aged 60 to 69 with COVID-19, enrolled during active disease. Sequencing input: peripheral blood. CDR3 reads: CASSFLRQPYEQYF. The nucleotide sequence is TGTGCCAGCAGTTTTCTTCGACAGCCCTACGAGCAGTACTTC.